The 3 T cell receptor beta chains given below trace back to one sample, sequenced in a study of T cell repertoires in cytomegalovirus infection. TCRdb re-called the reads through MiXCR, storing one row per CDR3 protein. The repertoire holds approximately 500,000 distinct CDR3 sequences, with 16% as singletons. Sequenced: CD8+ T cells from PBMCs. The source of these receptors is a human donor in good health (CMV status not recorded). Some clones in this sample may be carry-over from other donors' samples.

For this clonotype: A much larger clone sits a single nucleotide away, making a read error possible. The chain couples TRBV6-6 to TRBJ2-5, with D possibly being TRBD2 (5 bases). The germline V gene encodes CDR1 MNHNY and CDR2 SVGAGI (reference sequence). The CDR3 spans 15 residues. In nucleotides, the CDR3 is TGTGCCAGCGTTCCGGGGAATGAGGTACAAGAGACCCGGTACTTC. The encoded protein is CASVPGNEVQETRYF.

This clonotype has only one observation. A read error may be the cause here, since a much bigger clone is one base away. The V and J genes are TRBV14 and TRBJ2-7; no definite D call. Trimming pared 3 bases from V and 1 base from J, leaving 7 bases between. This CDR3 contains 13 residues. In germline, CDR1 is SGHDN, CDR2 FVKESK. Here the CDR3 DNA reads TGTGCCAGCAGCCAGGGTAAATCCTACGAGCAGTACTTC. Translation gives CASSQGKSYEQYF.

About this clonotype itself: In this CDR3 the conserved last residue, phenylalanine or tryptophan, is missing, so a read error is likely. V and J are TRBV4-2 and TRBJ1-2, with 7 positions matching TRBD1. The germline gives CDR1 LGHNA, CDR2 YNFKEQ. Trimming removed 0 bases from V and 6 bases from J; junction bases left unmatched: 13. This CDR3 is built from 17 residues. Here the CDR3 reads CASSQDRDRDLMDGYTL. Written as DNA, the CDR3 is TGTGCCAGCAGCCAAGATAGAGACAGGGATTTAATGGATGGCTACACCTTA.